Included here is one T cell receptor beta chain sequence, with context. The sample originates from a study of cytomegalovirus exposure and HLA in healthy donors. This CDR3 is built from 13 residues. Trimming shortened V by 5 bases and J by 2 bases, and 8 bases separated the two germline ends. Germline values: CDR1 SNHLY, CDR2 FYNNEI. It was with 60 Vbeta and 13 Jbeta primers that the PCR ran. Here immunoSEQ multiplex PCR was the method, and the copy in TCRdb shows in-frame clones only, minus some. The sample includes about 130,000 clones, roughly 63% seen only once; the top ten take roughly 1.6%. Input material: PBMCs. The source is a man younger than 40 in good health and CMV-seropositive. This chain uses TRBV2 with TRBJ2-3; D may be TRBD2 (6 bases). The CDR3 DNA reads TGTGCCAGCAGTTTGGACTACACAGATACGCAGTATTTT. Translating gives CASSLDYTDTQYF.